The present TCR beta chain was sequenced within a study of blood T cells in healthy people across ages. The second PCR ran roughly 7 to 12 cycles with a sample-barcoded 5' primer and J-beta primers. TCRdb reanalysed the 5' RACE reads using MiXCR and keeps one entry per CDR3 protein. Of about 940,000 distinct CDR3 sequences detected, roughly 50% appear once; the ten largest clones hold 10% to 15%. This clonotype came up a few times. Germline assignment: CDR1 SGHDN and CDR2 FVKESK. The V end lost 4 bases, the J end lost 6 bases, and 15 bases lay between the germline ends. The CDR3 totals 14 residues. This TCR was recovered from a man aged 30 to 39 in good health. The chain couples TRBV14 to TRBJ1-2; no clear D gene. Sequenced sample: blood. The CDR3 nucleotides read TGTGCCAGCAGCCCCCGGGCCTCAAGCCATGGCTACACCTTC. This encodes CASSPRASSHGYTF.